This T cell receptor (beta chain) was profiled in a study of cytomegalovirus exposure and HLA in healthy donors. Study information: An analysis done earlier identified fewer than 140 million unique TCR beta sequences from around 180 million T cells. Study-wide results and limits: A cluster of highly shared sequence variants was likely a sequencing artifact. The study listed approximately 160 cytomegalovirus-associated TCR beta chains.

With regard to this clone: Its target is not known.

The V gene end was trimmed by 5 bases and the J gene end by 8 bases; junction bases not matched to a gene: 8. CDR1 and CDR2 (germline): SGHAT, FQNNGV. The CDR3 has 14 residues. The study ran its PCR with 60 Vbeta and 13 Jbeta primers. Some clones are missing from TCRdb's copy, which holds only in-frame ones; the method was immunoSEQ multiplex PCR. Here the sample spans 100,000 to 150,000 clones, 60% to 80% being singletons. The chain uses TRBV11-2 and TRBJ1-4; 7 bases align to TRBD1. Sequencing was carried out using PBMCs. The clonotype comes from a male donor in good health and CMV-seronegative. The CDR3 is CASSDWTGGEKLFF. CDR3 DNA: TGTGCCAGCAGCGACTGGACAGGCGGCGAAAAACTGTTTTTT. The full variable domain, completed using reference TRBV11-2 and TRBJ1-4, is EAGVAQSPRYKIIEKRQSVAFWCNPISGHATLYWYQQILGQGPKLLIQFQNNGVVDDSQLPKDRFSAERLKGVDSTLKIQPAKLEDSAVYLCASSDWTGGEKLFFGSGTQLSVL.